A selection of T cell receptor beta chains follows, all from one sample in a study of cytomegalovirus exposure and HLA in healthy donors. TCRdb's table, derived via immunoSEQ multiplex PCR, lists solely in-frame clones and lacks some. The profile shows 150,000 to 200,000 clones, roughly 79% of them singletons. The specimen was PBMCs. These receptors were taken from a woman between 40 and 55 years old in good health and CMV-seronegative. Each CDR3 is given with its conserved first and last residue. The D gene is left open where the match is weak. Clone size, where shown, is once, few, many, or a class for clones that have expanded.

j_call | d_call | clone_size | v_call | cdr3_nt | cdr3_aa
TRBJ2-2 | TRBD1 | - | TRBV18 | TGTGCCAGCTCACCATTCGGGACAGCCAACACCGGGGAGCTGTTTTTT | CASSPFGTANTGELFF
TRBJ1-4 | TRBD1 | - | TRBV5-4 | TGTGCCAGCAGCCGAGTCCCGGGACAGGGACAGAATGAAAAACTGTTTTTT | CASSRVPGQGQNEKLFF
TRBJ2-5 | - | - | TRBV7-6 | TGTGCCAGCAGCGGCCAGCCGACAGGAGGAGAGACCCAGTACTTC | CASSGQPTGGETQYF
TRBJ2-7 | - | - | TRBV28 | TGTGCCAGCACCACCCCCTTGGACAGACAAAGGACTAGTGAAACCCAGTACTTC | CASTTPLDRQRTSETQYF
TRBJ1-1 | - | - | TRBV27 | TGTGCCAGCAGTTTATTCGGAGGAGGGCTCAACACTGAAGCTTTCTTT | CASSLFGGGLNTEAFF
TRBJ1-5 | - | - | TRBV21-1 | TGTGCCAGCAGCCTCCGGGACAGGGGAGGGAGCAATCAGCCCCAGCATTTT | CASSLRDRGGSNQPQHF
TRBJ2-5 | - | few | TRBV14 | TGTGCCAGCAGCCCAAGGGGAGGAATCCAAGAGACCCAGTACTTC | CASSPRGGIQETQYF
TRBJ2-7 | - | few | TRBV30 | TGTGCCTGGAGTGTTGGACAGCCGAGCTCCTACGAGCAGTACTTC | CAWSVGQPSSYEQYF
TRBJ2-2 | - | - | TRBV18 | TGTGCCAGCTCACCACTCTCCGGACAGATGACCGGGGAGCTGTTTTTT | CASSPLSGQMTGELFF
TRBJ2-1 | TRBD2 | - | TRBV7-9 | TGTGCCAGCAGCCCGGGACTAGCGGGAGGCAATGAGCAGTTCTTC | CASSPGLAGGNEQFF
TRBJ1-1 | - | - | TRBV23-1 | TGCGCCAGCCCCGACGGGGAGCAGGCTATGAACACTGAAGCTTTCTTT | CASPDGEQAMNTEAFF
TRBJ1-1 | - | - | TRBV6-5 | TGTGCGATCAAGAGGTCCAGGGGTTCGGGGACTGAAGCTTTCTTT | CAIKRSRGSGTEAFF
TRBJ2-3 | TRBD2 | - | TRBV5-1 | TGCGCCAGCAGCTTGGGTGCTAGCGGGAGCACAGATACGCAGTATTTT | CASSLGASGSTDTQYF
TRBJ2-5 | - | few | TRBV29-1 | TGCAGCGTTGGGCGGGACTCATCCCAAGAGACCCAGTACTTC | CSVGRDSSQETQYF
TRBJ2-7 | TRBD2 | - | TRBV7-3 | TGTGCCAGCAGCTTAATGGGAGCGGGAGGGGAGCAGTACTTC | CASSLMGAGGEQYF
TRBJ2-1 | TRBD2 | - | TRBV9 | TGTGCCAGCAGCGTCTCGACTAGCGGGACCCAAGGTGAGCAGTTCTTC | CASSVSTSGTQGEQFF
TRBJ2-2 | TRBD2 | few | TRBV5-1 | TGCGCCAGCAGCTTCGGACTAGCGGGATCGAGGGCCAGTGAGCTGTTTTTT | CASSFGLAGSRASELFF
TRBJ1-1 | TRBD1 | - | TRBV28 | TGTGCCAGCAGTCCTCTTACCGGGACAGGTCCGAGGGCGACTGAAGCTTTCTTT | CASSPLTGTGPRATEAFF
TRBJ2-7 | - | - | TRBV7-9 | TGTGCCAGCAGCTTAGAAGTCCAGGCGGGAGAGCAGTACTTC | CASSLEVQAGEQYF
TRBJ2-7 | TRBD2 | - | TRBV15 | TGTGCCACCAGTTCGGGAGGGAGCTCCTACGAGCAGTACTTC | CATSSGGSSYEQYF
TRBJ2-2 | TRBD1 | - | TRBV19 | TGTGCCAGTAGTGAGGACAGGGGGCCCACCGGGGAGCTGTTTTTT | CASSEDRGPTGELFF
TRBJ2-5 | TRBD1 | - | TRBV19 | TGTGCCAGTAGACCGACAGGGGGAGAGACCCAGTACTTC | CASRPTGGETQYF
TRBJ2-7 | TRBD2 | - | TRBV28 | TGTGCCAGCAGGGGTAGCGGGGGGAAGTACGAGCAGTACTTC | CASRGSGGKYEQYF
TRBJ1-1 | TRBD1 | few | TRBV6-1 | TGTGCCAGCAGTGTTGGGGTTGACAGGGGATTTACTGAAGCTTTCTTT | CASSVGVDRGFTEAFF
TRBJ2-7 | TRBD2 | - | TRBV14 | TGTGCCAGCAGAGGACTAGCGGGAGATAACGAGCAGTACTTC | CASRGLAGDNEQYF
TRBJ2-5 | TRBD1 | few | TRBV6-1 | TGTGCCAGCAGTGAAGCGGGTGGACAGGGGTACGAGACCCAGTACTTC | CASSEAGGQGYETQYF
TRBJ2-5 | TRBD1 | few | TRBV7-8 | TGTGCCAGCAGCTTACGTGACAGGGGAGGAGAGACCCAGTACTTC | CASSLRDRGGETQYF
TRBJ2-5 | TRBD1 | few | TRBV6-1 | TGTGCCAGCAGTGAGACAGGGGCGGAGACCCAGTACTTC | CASSETGAETQYF
TRBJ2-7 | TRBD2 | few | TRBV11-2 | TGTGCCAGCAGCGACGGGACTAGCGTGTCCTACGAGCAGTACTTC | CASSDGTSVSYEQYF
TRBJ2-7 | TRBD1 | few | TRBV28 | TGTGCCAGCAGTTTATCATCGGGACAGCCTTCCTACGAGCAGTACTTC | CASSLSSGQPSYEQYF
TRBJ1-1 | TRBD1 | - | TRBV28 | TGTGCCAGCAGTTCAGGACAGGGGGCGCCCACTGAAGCTTTCTTT | CASSSGQGAPTEAFF
TRBJ1-2 | - | - | TRBV7-8 | TGTGCCAGCAGCCGAGAAAATGATGGCTACACCTTC | CASSRENDGYTF
TRBJ1-2 | TRBD1 | - | TRBV28 | TGTGCCAGCAGTTCCTGGACAGGCGGAGGCTACACCTTC | CASSSWTGGGYTF
TRBJ2-1 | - | - | TRBV19 | TGTGCCAGTCAGACGGCCGGGACACACTACAATGAGCAGTTCTTC | CASQTAGTHYNEQFF
TRBJ2-1 | TRBD2 | - | TRBV2 | TGTGCCAGCAGTGAATGGGTTAGCGGGAGTGGATCCTACAATGAGCAGTTCTTC | CASSEWVSGSGSYNEQFF
TRBJ1-5 | - | - | TRBV5-6 | TGTGCCAGCAGCCCGGACAAGAAGATCAATCAGCCCCAGCATTTT | CASSPDKKINQPQHF
TRBJ2-7 | - | - | TRBV4-1 | TGCGCCAGCAGCCAAGGGACAGACCTTTATTACTACGAGCAGTACTTC | CASSQGTDLYYYEQYF
TRBJ1-4 | - | - | TRBV7-2 | TGTGCCAGCAGCCAGAACAACAGGGTTGCAGCTGAAAAACTGTTTTTT | CASSQNNRVAAEKLFF
TRBJ1-1 | TRBD1 | - | TRBV10-3 | TGTGCCATCAGTGAGTCCGGACAGGGAACTGAAGCTTTCTTT | CAISESGQGTEAFF
TRBJ2-3 | TRBD2 | - | TRBV29-1 | TGCAGCGTTGAAGTGGGAGGGCGGGGAGATACGCAGTATTTT | CSVEVGGRGDTQYF
TRBJ1-5 | TRBD1 | - | TRBV10-3 | TGTGCCATCAGTGAGACATTACCACAGGGGGGGGACCAGCCCCAGCATTTT | CAISETLPQGGDQPQHF
TRBJ2-7 | TRBD2 | - | TRBV6-1 | TGTGTCAGCAGTGACGGGCTAGCGGGAGGGCCCCTGAGGGGCGAGCAGTACTTC | CVSSDGLAGGPLRGEQYF
TRBJ2-2 | TRBD2 | - | TRBV7-3 | TGTGCCAGCAGCTTAGGTAGCGGGAGGGCCGTCGGGGAGCTGTTTTTT | CASSLGSGRAVGELFF
TRBJ2-2 | - | - | TRBV27 | TGTGCCAGCAGTTTAGGGTCCGCTAGCTTTAACACCGGGGAGCTGTTTTTT | CASSLGSASFNTGELFF
TRBJ2-7 | TRBD1 | few | TRBV7-7 | TGTGCTAGCAGCCGGAACACAGGGGACGAGCAGTACTTC | CASSRNTGDEQYF
TRBJ2-7 | - | - | TRBV9 | TGTGCCAGCAGCCCAGGGACTTCTTACGAGCAGTACTTC | CASSPGTSYEQYF
TRBJ1-2 | TRBD1 | - | TRBV5-1 | TGCGCCAGCAGCTTGGACCCTTCAGGGGGCGGCGGAGGCTACACCTTC | CASSLDPSGGGGGYTF
TRBJ1-5 | - | - | TRBV6-6 | TGTGCCAGCAGCCGCGAACAGGGGCCCCAGCATTTT | CASSREQGPQHF
TRBJ2-7 | - | - | TRBV13 | TGTGCCAGCAGCTTAAGGGGTAGATCTGAGCAGTACTTC | CASSLRGRSEQYF
TRBJ2-7 | - | - | TRBV29-1 | TGCAGCGTTAGTGGCAGTCAATACGAGCAGTACTTC | CSVSGSQYEQYF
TRBJ2-6 | - | - | TRBV7-9 | TGTGCCAGCAGCTTCGTGTCTGGGGCCAACGTCCTGACTTTC | CASSFVSGANVLTF
TRBJ1-5 | - | few | TRBV5-8 | TGTGCCAGCAGCCCCGGACAGTTTAGCAATCAGCCCCAGCATTTT | CASSPGQFSNQPQHF
TRBJ2-2 | TRBD2 | few | TRBV6-1 | TGTGCCAGCAGTGTCAGCGGGAGAAGCACCGGGGAGCTGTTTTTT | CASSVSGRSTGELFF
TRBJ2-7 | - | - | TRBV19 | TGTGCCAGTAGTCAGCATTCTAGCTCCTACGAGCAGTACTTC | CASSQHSSSYEQYF
TRBJ2-5 | - | - | TRBV6-5 | TGTGCCAGCAGTTACCGAGGAGAGCCCCAAGAGACCCAGTACTTC | CASSYRGEPQETQYF
TRBJ1-5 | - | - | TRBV30 | TGTGCCTGGAGTCCCCCGGGCGGGTACCATCAGCCCCAGCATTTT | CAWSPPGGYHQPQHF